What follows is one T cell receptor (beta chain) and its context. This CDR3 is 11 amino acids long. V lost 7 bases and J 6 bases, leaving 8 bases between the germline ends. Per the germline V gene, CDR1 is MNHNY and CDR2 is SVGAGI (reference sequence). TCRdb's copy holds only in-frame clones and misses some; the assay was immunoSEQ multiplex PCR. The sample records about 53,000 clones, about nine tenths being singletons. The data derive from a study of blood T cell repertoires in COVID-19. The sequence was obtained from an elderly man with acute or convalescent COVID-19. What was sequenced was peripheral blood. V usage is TRBV6-6 and J usage is TRBJ2-3; no definite D call. The CDR3 reads CASTSVDTQYF. The CDR3 coding sequence is TGTGCCAGCACATCGGTGGATACGCAGTATTTT.